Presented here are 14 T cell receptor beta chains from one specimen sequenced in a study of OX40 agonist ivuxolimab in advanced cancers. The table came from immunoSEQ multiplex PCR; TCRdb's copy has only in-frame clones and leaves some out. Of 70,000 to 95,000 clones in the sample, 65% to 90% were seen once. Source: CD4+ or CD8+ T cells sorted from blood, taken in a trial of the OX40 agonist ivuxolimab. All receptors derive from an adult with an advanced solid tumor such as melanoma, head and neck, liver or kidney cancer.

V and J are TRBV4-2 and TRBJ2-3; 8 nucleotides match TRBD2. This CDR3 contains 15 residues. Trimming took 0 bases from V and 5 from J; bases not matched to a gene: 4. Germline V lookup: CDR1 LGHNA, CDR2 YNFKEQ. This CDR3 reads CASSQEPGGGDTQYF. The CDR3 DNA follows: TGTGCCAGCAGCCAAGAACCCGGGGGGGGAGATACGCAGTATTTT.

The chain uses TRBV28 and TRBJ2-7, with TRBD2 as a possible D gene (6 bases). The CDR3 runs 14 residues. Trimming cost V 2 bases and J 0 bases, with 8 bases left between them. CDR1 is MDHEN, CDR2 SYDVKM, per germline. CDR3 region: CASSLGGNSYEQYF. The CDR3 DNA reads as TGTGCCAGCAGTTTAGGCGGGAACTCCTACGAGCAGTACTTC.

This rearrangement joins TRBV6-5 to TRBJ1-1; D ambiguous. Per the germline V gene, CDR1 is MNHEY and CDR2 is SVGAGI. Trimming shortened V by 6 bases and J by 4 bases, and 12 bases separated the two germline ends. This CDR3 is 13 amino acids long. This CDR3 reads CASRMDVVTEAFF. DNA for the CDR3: TGTGCCAGCAGAATGGACGTGGTCACTGAAGCTTTCTTT.

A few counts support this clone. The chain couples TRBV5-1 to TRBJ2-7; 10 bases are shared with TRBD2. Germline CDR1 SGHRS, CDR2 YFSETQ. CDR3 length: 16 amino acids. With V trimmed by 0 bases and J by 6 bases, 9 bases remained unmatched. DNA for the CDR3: TGCGCCAGCAGCTTGGTAACTAGCGGGGCAAACGGCGAGCAGTACTTC. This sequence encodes CASSLVTSGANGEQYF.

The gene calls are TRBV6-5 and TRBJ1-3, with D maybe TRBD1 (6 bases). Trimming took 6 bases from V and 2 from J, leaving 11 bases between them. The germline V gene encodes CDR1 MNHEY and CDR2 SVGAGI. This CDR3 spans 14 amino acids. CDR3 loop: CASRMTGAGNTIYF. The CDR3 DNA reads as TGTGCCAGCAGGATGACAGGAGCTGGAAACACCATATATTTT.

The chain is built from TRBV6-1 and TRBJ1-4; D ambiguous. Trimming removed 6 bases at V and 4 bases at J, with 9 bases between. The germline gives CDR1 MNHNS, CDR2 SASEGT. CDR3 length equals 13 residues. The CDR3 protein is CASRVHLNEKLFF. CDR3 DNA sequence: TGTGCCAGCAGGGTACACCTTAATGAAAAACTGTTTTTT.

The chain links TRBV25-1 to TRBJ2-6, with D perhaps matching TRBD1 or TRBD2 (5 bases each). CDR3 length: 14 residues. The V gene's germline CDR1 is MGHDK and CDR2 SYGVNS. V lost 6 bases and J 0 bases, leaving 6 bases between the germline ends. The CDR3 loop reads CASRGTSGANVLTF. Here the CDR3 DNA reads TGTGCCAGCAGGGGGACCTCTGGGGCCAACGTCCTGACTTTC.

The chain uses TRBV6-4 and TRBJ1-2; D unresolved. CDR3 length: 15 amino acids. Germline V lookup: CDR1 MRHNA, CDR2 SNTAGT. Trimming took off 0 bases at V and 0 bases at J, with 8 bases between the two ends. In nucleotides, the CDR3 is TGTGCCAGCAGTGACTCGACAAGAGCTAACTATGGCTACACCTTC. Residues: CASSDSTRANYGYTF.

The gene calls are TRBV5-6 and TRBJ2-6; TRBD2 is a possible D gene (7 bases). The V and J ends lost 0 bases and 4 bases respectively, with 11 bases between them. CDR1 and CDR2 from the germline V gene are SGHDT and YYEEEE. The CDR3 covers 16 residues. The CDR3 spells CASSLEGGRGANVLTF. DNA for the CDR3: TGTGCCAGCAGCTTGGAGGGGGGGAGAGGGGCCAACGTCCTGACTTTC.

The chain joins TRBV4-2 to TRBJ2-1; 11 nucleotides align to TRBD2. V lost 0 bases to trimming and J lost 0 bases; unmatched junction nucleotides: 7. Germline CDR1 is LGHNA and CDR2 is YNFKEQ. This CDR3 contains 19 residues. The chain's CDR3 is CASSQDGRLAGGSYNEQFF. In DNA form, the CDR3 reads TGTGCCAGCAGCCAAGATGGGCGGCTAGCGGGAGGCTCCTACAATGAGCAGTTCTTC.

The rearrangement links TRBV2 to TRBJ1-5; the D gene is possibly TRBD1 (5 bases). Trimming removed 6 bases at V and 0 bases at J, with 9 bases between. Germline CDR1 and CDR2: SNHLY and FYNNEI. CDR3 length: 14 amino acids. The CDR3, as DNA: TGTGCCAGCAGCCCCGGGGGTAGCAATCAGCCCCAGCATTTT. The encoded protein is CASSPGGSNQPQHF.

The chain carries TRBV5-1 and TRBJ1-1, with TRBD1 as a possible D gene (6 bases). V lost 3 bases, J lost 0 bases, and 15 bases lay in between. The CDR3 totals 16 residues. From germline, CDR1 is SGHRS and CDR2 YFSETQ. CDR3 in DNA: TGCGCCAGCAGCTCCGGGGGCGCTAACATGAACACTGAAGCTTTCTTT. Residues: CASSSGGANMNTEAFF.

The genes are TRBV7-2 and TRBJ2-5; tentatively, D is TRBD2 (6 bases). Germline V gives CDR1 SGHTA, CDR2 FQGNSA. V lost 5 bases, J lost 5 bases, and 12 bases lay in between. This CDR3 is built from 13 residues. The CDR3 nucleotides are TGTGCCAGCAGCCGACTAGTACGGGAGACCCAGTACTTC. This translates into CASSRLVRETQYF.

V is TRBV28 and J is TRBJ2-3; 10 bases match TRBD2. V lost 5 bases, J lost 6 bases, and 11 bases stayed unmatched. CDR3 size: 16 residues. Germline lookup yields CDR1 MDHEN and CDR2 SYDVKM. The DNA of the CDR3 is TGTGCCAGCAGTACTAGCGGGATGGCCTTGGGTGATACGCAGTATTTT. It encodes CASSTSGMALGDTQYF.